These T cell receptor beta chains were read from a single sample in a study of blood T cell repertoires in COVID-19. TCRdb keeps only in-frame clones here, not all; method: immunoSEQ multiplex PCR. The sample carries roughly 60,000 clones, more than 65% recorded once. Sequencing input: peripheral blood. The receptors shown here come from a human donor in a cohort sampled during active COVID-19. Both conserved end residues are part of each CDR3.

J | V | CDR3
TRBJ2-5 | TRBV7-2 | CASSFGGGQETQYF
TRBJ2-1 | TRBV5-4 | CAVENGGAGNEQFF
TRBJ1-6 | TRBV4-1 | CASSQEQGGSYNSPLHF
TRBJ2-7 | TRBV30 | CAWTPLRGGMSYEQYF
TRBJ1-2 | TRBV18 | CASSPETGGSGYTF
TRBJ2-1 | TRBV6-5 | CASRTDRGSYNEQFF
TRBJ1-2 | TRBV7-2 | CASSLALGSGYTF
TRBJ1-2 | TRBV27 | CASSKTGLGYTF
TRBJ2-1 | TRBV7-9 | CASRPHAGGGALYNEQFF
TRBJ1-4 | TRBV18 | CASSDSRSTNEKLFF
TRBJ2-7 | TRBV5-1 | CASSLRTSGEQYF